The 32 T cell receptor beta chains given below trace back to one sample, sequenced in a study of radiation and T cells in renal cell carcinoma. Time point meaning: blood 2 weeks post-SBRT. Treatment: 15 Gy SBRT to primary tumor, nephrectomy 4 weeks later. The data were produced by immunoSEQ multiplex PCR, yet TCRdb's version contains in-frame clones alone and is incomplete. The table records 150,000 to 190,000 clones, approximately 88% of them present only once. Source: blood, taken from a patient whose treatment included radiotherapy and nephrectomy. The receptors here all came from a woman aged 50 to 60 with renal cell carcinoma.

The rearrangement joins TRBV5-1 to TRBJ2-1; tentatively, D is TRBD1 (6 bases). Trimming shortened V by 0 bases and J by 2 bases, and 12 bases separated the two germline ends. Germline CDR1 SGHRS, CDR2 YFSETQ. This CDR3 is built from 16 residues. Here the CDR3 DNA reads TGCGCCAGCAGCTTGGGGGACACAGCCCCCTACAATGAGCAGTTCTTC. It yields the protein CASSLGDTAPYNEQFF.

The chain carries TRBV28 and TRBJ1-1; D remains ambiguous. CDR3 length equals 14 residues. Between the trimmed V and J ends, which lost 6 bases and 5 bases, there was a span of 16 bases. Germline-derived CDR1 and CDR2 are MDHEN and SYDVKM. The CDR3 region is CASRIRSTWTEAFF. The CDR3 nucleotides read TGTGCCAGCAGGATACGAAGCACGTGGACTGAAGCTTTCTTT. The whole variable domain, filled in from reference TRBV28 and TRBJ1-1, reads DVKVTQSSRYLVKRTGEKVFLECVQDMDHENMFWYRQDPGLGLRLIYFSYDVKMKEKGDIPEGYSVSREKKERFSLILESASTNQTSMYLCASRIRSTWTEAFFGQGTRLTVV.

In this sample, this clone turned up once. This rearrangement joins TRBV5-1 to TRBJ2-5; 7 bases match TRBD1. CDR3 length: 16 amino acids. After removal of 6 bases from V and 5 bases from J, the junction contained 16 bases not matched to a gene. Germline values: CDR1 SGHRS, CDR2 YFSETQ. CDR3 bases: TGCGCCAGCAAACGAAGCACAGGGGAATTTATGGAGACCCAGTACTTC. Amino acid sequence: CASKRSTGEFMETQYF.

The CDR3 DNA reads as TGTGCCAGCAGCCCCTGGGTAGCGGGGTCCGGGGAGCTGTTTTTT. Amino acids: CASSPWVAGSGELFF. V gene TRBV5-6 combines with J gene TRBJ2-2; TRBD2 matches 8 bases. The CDR3 is 15 amino acids. Germline assignment: CDR1 SGHDT and CDR2 YYEEEE. Unmatched junction bases numbered 8, after V lost 4 bases and J lost 6 bases.

This clone is a singleton in its sample. The chain is built from TRBV6-4 and TRBJ2-1; D uncertain. Germline CDR1 and CDR2: MRHNA and SNTAGT. Trimming stripped 6 bases from V and 6 bases from J, with 9 bases between. The CDR3 is 12 amino acids. The CDR3 DNA reads TGTGCCAGCAGGACGGAAACCAATGAGCAGTTCTTC. It is translated as CASRTETNEQFF.

The V call is TRBV19, the J call TRBJ2-5, with 8 bases fitting TRBD1. The CDR3 loop spans 14 amino acids. The junction had 7 bases not matched to a gene; V was cut back by 5 bases and J by 5 bases. Germline V CDR1 and CDR2: LNHDA, SQIVND (reference sequence). CDR3 coding DNA: TGTGCCAGTAGTCTAGGACAGGGACAGGAGACCCAGTACTTC. Translating it yields CASSLGQGQETQYF.

The V and J genes are TRBV11-3 and TRBJ2-7, with a weak D call TRBD1 (6 bases). Germline CDR1 reads SGHNT; CDR2 reads YENEEA. V was clipped by 2 bases and J by 6 bases, with 11 bases between them. The CDR3 loop spans 13 amino acids. As DNA, the CDR3 is TGTGCCAGCAGCTTAAGGACAGTCGGCGAGCAGTACTTC. It codes for CASSLRTVGEQYF.

The rearrangement joins TRBV6-1 to TRBJ2-5; a weak D match, TRBD1 (6 bases). V was cut by 10 bases and J by 9 bases, with 27 bases left in between. The CDR3 extends over 15 amino acids. Germline CDR1 is MNHNS and CDR2 is SASEGT. The CDR3 is CATRGAWDTARAQYF. The DNA for the CDR3 is TGTGCCACCAGGGGAGCCTGGGACACCGCGCGGGCCCAGTACTTC.

The chain joins TRBV11-1 to TRBJ1-1; 9 bases fit TRBD1. Germline values: CDR1 SGHAT, CDR2 FQDESV (reference sequence). The CDR3 extends over 15 amino acids. J lost 1 base, V lost 4 bases, and 4 bases had no gene match. CDR3 in DNA: TGTGCCAGCAGCTATCGACAGGGGGGGAACACTGAAGCTTTCTTT. Residues: CASSYRQGGNTEAFF.

V gene TRBV5-3 combines with J gene TRBJ2-7; D is ambiguous. TRBV5-3 is identified as an open reading frame with a role that is uncertain. There are 14 residues in the CDR3. Trimming took 0 bases from V and 4 from J, leaving 11 bases between them. Here the CDR3 DNA reads TGTGCCAGAAGCTTGGTGGCCAGAAAATACGAGCAGTACTTC. As protein: CARSLVARKYEQYF.

This chain connects TRBV6-5 to TRBJ1-2; the match to TRBD1 covers 7 bases. The CDR3 is 13 residues long. The trim removed 6 bases at V and 7 bases at J, leaving 8 bases unmatched. CDR1 MNHEY and CDR2 SVGAGI come from the germline V gene. The DNA for the CDR3 is TGTGCCAGCAGCATCGACAGGGAGGGTGGCTACACCTTC. It specifies CASSIDREGGYTF.

The genes are TRBV6-1 and TRBJ2-2; 7 nucleotides line up with TRBD2. This CDR3 region has 16 residues. The V and J ends lost 1 base and 1 base, in that order; junction bases with no gene match: 3. The germline V gene encodes CDR1 MNHNS and CDR2 SASEGT. CDR3 region: CASSEVLAVNTGELFF. Here the CDR3 DNA reads TGTGCCAGCAGTGAAGTCCTAGCGGTGAACACCGGGGAGCTGTTTTTT.

This chain links TRBV14 with TRBJ1-4; D is undetermined. Trimming removed 2 bases at V and 0 bases at J, with 10 bases between. The CDR3 extends over 16 amino acids. Germline V gene data show CDR1 as SGHDN and CDR2 as FVKESK. CDR3 nucleotide sequence: TGTGCCAGCAGCCAATTCGGGTTTGCAACTAATGAAAAACTGTTTTTT. It is translated as CASSQFGFATNEKLFF.

The chain employs TRBV6-5 and TRBJ1-5; TRBD1 matches at 7 bases. The ends lost 10 bases at V and 1 base at J; junction bases unmatched: 7. Per the germline V gene, CDR1 is MNHEY and CDR2 is SVGAGI. The CDR3 loop spans 14 amino acids. The CDR3, as DNA: TGTGCCACCAACAGGGGTTCGAGCAATCAGCCCCAGCATTTT. It translates to CATNRGSSNQPQHF.

The sample holds a few counts of this clone. The rearrangement uses TRBV9 and TRBJ1-1; no reliable D call. V gave up 2 bases and J gave up 1 base, with 6 bases separating them. Germline CDR1 is SGDLS and CDR2 is YYNGEE. This CDR3 region has 13 residues. The DNA for the CDR3 is TGTGCCAGCAGCGTTCAACGGAACACTGAAGCTTTCTTT. Its translation is CASSVQRNTEAFF.

The rearrangement links TRBV4-1 to TRBJ1-6; D possibly corresponds to TRBD1 (5 bases). Germline-derived CDR1 and CDR2 are MGHRA and YSYEKL. Trimming shortened V by 1 base and J by 7 bases, and 14 bases separated the two germline ends. This CDR3 has 16 residues. Here the CDR3 reads CASSQALGTSNSPLHF. CDR3 in DNA: TGCGCCAGCAGCCAAGCTCTTGGGACGAGCAATTCACCCCTCCACTTT.

This chain links TRBV9 with TRBJ2-1, with TRBD1 identical over 7 bases. This CDR3 is 15 amino acids long. Germline CDR1 reads SGDLS; CDR2 reads YYNGEE. V lost 4 bases, J lost 4 bases, and 8 bases stayed unmatched. The CDR3 DNA sequence: TGTGCCAGCAGCCCGGCCGGGACAGAGTACAATGAGCAGTTCTTC. Its protein is CASSPAGTEYNEQFF. Using reference TRBV9 and TRBJ2-1 for the parts outside the CDR3, the full variable domain is DSGVTQTPKHLITATGQRVTLRCSPRSGDLSVYWYQQSLDQGLQFLIQYYNGEERAKGNILERFSAQQFPDLHSELNLSSLELGDSALYFCASSPAGTEYNEQFFGPGTRLTVL.

The V call is TRBV7-2, the J call TRBJ2-1; TRBD2 matches 9 bases. The CDR3 is made up of 17 amino acids. V was pared by 1 base and J by 7 bases, with 11 bases of the junction left unmatched. Germline-derived CDR1 and CDR2 are SGHTA and FQGNSA. The CDR3 reads CASSLGTGTSLGNEQFF. The CDR3 region has the DNA TGTGCCAGCAGCTTAGGAACCGGGACTAGCTTGGGGAATGAGCAGTTCTTC.

This clone showed up just a few times. V usage is TRBV7-3 and J usage is TRBJ2-1; 9 nucleotides match TRBD2. The CDR3 is 16 residues long. V was pared by 6 bases and J by 7 bases, with 13 bases of the junction left unmatched. Germline assignment: CDR1 SGHTA and CDR2 FQGTGA. The CDR3 sequence is CASSLMGTSTLNEQFF. In DNA form, the CDR3 reads TGTGCCAGCAGTCTAATGGGGACTAGCACCCTAAATGAGCAGTTCTTC.

The V and J genes are TRBV7-2 and TRBJ2-7; possibly TRBD2 for D (5 bases). CDR1 and CDR2 (germline): SGHTA, FQGNSA. Deletions cut 3 bases from V and 5 bases from J, with 14 bases between. The CDR3 sequence is 14 residues long. CDR3 sequence (DNA): TGTGCCAGCAGCTTTTTTCGGGGAATCAACGAGCAGTACTTC. Translating gives CASSFFRGINEQYF.

The chain links TRBV19 to TRBJ1-1; D is ambiguous. Germline V gene lookup returns CDR1 LNHDA and CDR2 SQIVND (reference sequence). The length of the CDR3 is 11 residues. V was shortened by 1 base and J by 8 bases, with 5 bases between the two germline ends. CDR3 nucleotides: TGTGCCAGTAGTATAGGGGGAGAAGCTTTCTTT. Translated: CASSIGGEAFF.

The V gene is TRBV5-4, the J gene TRBJ1-6; no reliable D call. V lost 0 bases, J lost 7 bases, and 8 bases lay in between. Germline V gene lookup returns CDR1 SGHNT and CDR2 YYREEE (reference sequence). The CDR3 is made up of 14 amino acids. The CDR3 sequence is CASSLAASNSPLHF. The CDR3 coding sequence is TGTGCCAGCAGCTTGGCCGCCAGCAATTCACCCCTCCACTTT.

This clone was counted a single time. The CDR3 nucleotides are TGTGCCAGCAGTGAACAGGGGTCGGTAAATTCACCCCTCCACTTT. As protein: CASSEQGSVNSPLHF. The chain uses TRBV2 and TRBJ1-6; D is possibly TRBD1 (6 bases). There are 15 residues in the CDR3. V was shortened by 2 bases and J by 7 bases, with 12 bases between the two germline ends. Germline CDR1 reads SNHLY; CDR2 reads FYNNEI.

Only one count was recorded for this clone. The chain carries TRBV15 and TRBJ1-3, with a tentative D call TRBD1 (5 bases). Germline assignment: CDR1 LNHNV and CDR2 YYDKDF (reference sequence). Trimming cost V 1 base and J 0 bases, with 13 bases left between them. The CDR3 is 17 amino acids. CDR3 in DNA: TGTGCCACCAGCAGAGGTCTTGACAGAGCCTCTGGAAACACCATATATTTT. Translation gives CATSRGLDRASGNTIYF. Drawing the rest from reference TRBV15 and TRBJ1-3, the complete variable domain is DAMVIQNPRYQVTQFGKPVTLSCSQTLNHNVMYWYQQKSSQAPKLLFHYYDKDFNNEADTPDNFQSRRPNTSFCFLDIRSPGLGDTAMYLCATSRGLDRASGNTIYFGEGSWLTVV.

The chain joins TRBV19 to TRBJ2-1; unclear D gene. Per germline, CDR1 LNHDA and CDR2 SQIVND (reference sequence). V was shortened by 3 bases and J by 1 base, with 4 bases between the two germline ends. The CDR3 is 13 amino acids. This CDR3 reads CASSIQSYNEQFF. The DNA of the CDR3 is TGTGCCAGTAGTATCCAGTCCTACAATGAGCAGTTCTTC.

With respect to this clone: Other DNA sequences in the sample encode the same CDR3. The V and J genes are TRBV6-5 and TRBJ1-4, with D tentatively TRBD1 (6 bases). Trimming removed 0 bases from V and 7 bases from J, with 12 bases in between. From germline, CDR1 is MNHEY and CDR2 SVGAGI. This CDR3 is 15 amino acids long. CDR3 region: CASSYSGGAGEKLFF. The CDR3 bases are TGTGCCAGCAGTTACTCGGGGGGGGCTGGTGAAAAACTGTTTTTT.

This clone was observed a single time. V usage is TRBV7-9 and J usage is TRBJ2-7; D perhaps matches TRBD2 (5 bases). Germline CDR1 reads SEHNR; CDR2 reads FQNEAQ (reference sequence). V shed 1 base and J shed 2 bases, with 9 bases lying between them. The CDR3 loop spans 14 amino acids. The CDR3 reads CASSLELTTYEQYF. Here the CDR3 DNA reads TGTGCCAGCAGCTTAGAATTGACTACCTACGAGCAGTACTTC.

The CDR3 DNA reads as TGTGCCAGCAGTTACAGCGACACCTATGGCTACACCTTC. Its translation is CASSYSDTYGYTF. The chain is built from TRBV6-5 and TRBJ1-2, with D unclear. This CDR3 region has 13 residues. The V gene lost 2 bases and the J gene lost 4 bases, with 8 bases spanning the gap. Germline lookup yields CDR1 MNHEY and CDR2 SVGAGI.

This chain joins TRBV28 and TRBJ1-6; D possibly corresponds to TRBD1 (6 bases). The V end lost 11 bases, the J end lost 9 bases, and 11 bases lay between the germline ends. This CDR3 spans 11 amino acids. Looked up from germline, CDR1 is MDHEN and CDR2 is SYDVKM. In nucleotides, the CDR3 is TGTGCCGCCAGGGGTGTTTCACCCCTCCACTTT. This codes for CAARGVSPLHF.

V gene TRBV7-2 combines with J gene TRBJ1-5; TRBD1 matches 8 bases. The CDR3 sequence is 14 residues long. J gave up 9 bases and V 1 base, and 5 bases lay outside the gene matches. The germline V gene has CDR1 SGHTA and CDR2 FQGNSA. The CDR3 DNA reads as TGTGCCAGCAGCTTAGGTCAGGGGGCTACGCCCCAGCATTTT. Protein: CASSLGQGATPQHF.

This sequence joins TRBV9 and TRBJ2-3; D gene uncertain. With 0 bases removed from V and 4 bases from J, the gap between germline ends came to 6 bases. Germline V gives CDR1 SGDLS, CDR2 YYNGEE. CDR3 length equals 13 residues. CDR3 in DNA: TGTGCCAGCAGCGTAGTAGGTTCAGATACGCAGTATTTT. This codes for CASSVVGSDTQYF.

This rearrangement joins TRBV7-9 to TRBJ1-3; 7 bases match TRBD1. Germline V gene lookup returns CDR1 SEHNR and CDR2 FQNEAQ (reference sequence). The CDR3 has 17 amino acids. V was clipped by 5 bases and J by 3 bases; unmatched bases: 13. The CDR3 loop is CASSTNHRGGSGNTIYF. The CDR3 DNA reads TGTGCCAGCAGCACCAACCACAGGGGAGGTAGTGGAAACACCATATATTTT.